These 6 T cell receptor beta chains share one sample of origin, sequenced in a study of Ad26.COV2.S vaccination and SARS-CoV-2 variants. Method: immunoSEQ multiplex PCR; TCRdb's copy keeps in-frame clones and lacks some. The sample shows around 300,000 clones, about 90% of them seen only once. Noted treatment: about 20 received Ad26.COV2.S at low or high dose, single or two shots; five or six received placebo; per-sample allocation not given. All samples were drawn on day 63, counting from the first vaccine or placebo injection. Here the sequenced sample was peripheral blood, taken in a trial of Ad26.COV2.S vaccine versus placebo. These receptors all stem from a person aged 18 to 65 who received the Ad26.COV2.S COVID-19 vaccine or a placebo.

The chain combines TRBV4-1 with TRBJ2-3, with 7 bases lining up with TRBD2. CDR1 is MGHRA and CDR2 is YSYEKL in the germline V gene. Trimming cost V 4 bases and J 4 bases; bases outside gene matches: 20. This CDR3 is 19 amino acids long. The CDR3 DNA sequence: TGCGCCAGCAGCCCCTCCGGCGGGAGCCATCTAAGGGGCGCAGATACGCAGTATTTT. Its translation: CASSPSGGSHLRGADTQYF.

The DNA for the CDR3 is TGCGCCAGCAGCTTGGAGGGCCAGGGTTTTACTGAAGCTTTCTTT. It translates to CASSLEGQGFTEAFF. V gene TRBV5-1 combines with J gene TRBJ1-1, with D possibly matching TRBD1 (5 bases). CDR1 SGHRS and CDR2 YFSETQ come from the germline V gene. The length of the CDR3 is 15 residues. V was trimmed by 0 bases and J by 5 bases, leaving 14 bases between them.

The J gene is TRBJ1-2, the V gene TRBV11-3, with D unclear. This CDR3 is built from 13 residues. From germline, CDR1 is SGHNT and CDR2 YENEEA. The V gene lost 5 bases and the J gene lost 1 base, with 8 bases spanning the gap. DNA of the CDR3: TGTGCCAGCAGCCCCAATCTTAACTATGGCTACACCTTC. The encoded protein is CASSPNLNYGYTF.

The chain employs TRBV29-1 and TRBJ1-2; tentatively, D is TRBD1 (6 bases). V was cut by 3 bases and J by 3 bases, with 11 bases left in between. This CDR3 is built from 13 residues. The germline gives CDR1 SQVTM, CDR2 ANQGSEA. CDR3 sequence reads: CSVEWGGHYGYTF. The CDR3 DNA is TGCAGCGTTGAGTGGGGGGGGCACTATGGCTACACCTTC.

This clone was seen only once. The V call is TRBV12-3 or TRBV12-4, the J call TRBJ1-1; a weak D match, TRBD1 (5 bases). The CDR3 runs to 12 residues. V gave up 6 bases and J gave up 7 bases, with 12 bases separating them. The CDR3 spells CASRDLRGEAFF. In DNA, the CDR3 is TGTGCCAGCAGGGACCTTAGGGGTGAAGCTTTCTTT.

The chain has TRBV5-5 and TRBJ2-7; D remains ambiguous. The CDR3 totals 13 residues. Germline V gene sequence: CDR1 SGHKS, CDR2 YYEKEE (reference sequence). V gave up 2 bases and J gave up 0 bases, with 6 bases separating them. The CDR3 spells CASSFKSSYEQYF. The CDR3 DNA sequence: TGTGCCAGCAGCTTCAAAAGCTCCTACGAGCAGTACTTC.